This is a list of T cell receptor beta chains from one sample in a study of T cell responses to AZD1222 COVID-19 vaccine. Here immunoSEQ multiplex PCR was the method, and the copy in TCRdb shows in-frame clones only, minus some. This repertoire shows 100,000 to 150,000 clones, approximately 88% found once; its top ten account for 4.5% to 6%. Sequences were derived from peripheral blood, sampled on day 0 of AZD1222 vaccination. Every receptor here comes from an adult in good health. Both conserved end residues are part of each CDR3.

V: TRBV2; J: TRBJ1-2; CDR3: CASRRDPSANYGYTF
V: TRBV4-2; J: TRBJ2-2; CDR3: CASSQRRSSTGELFF
V: TRBV27; J: TRBJ2-2; CDR3: CASSPTGRVAGELFF
V: TRBV5-1; J: TRBJ2-3; CDR3: CASSLENSDTQYF
V: TRBV9; J: TRBJ1-6; CDR3: CASSVAGLGNSPLHF
V: TRBV28; J: TRBJ2-3; CDR3: CASSLRDRDTQYF
V: TRBV9; J: TRBJ2-3; CDR3: CASSSAITGDTQYF
V: TRBV7-9; J: TRBJ1-1; CDR3: CASSLQPEAEAFF
V: TRBV7-9; J: TRBJ1-3; CDR3: CASRYLRDTRSGNTIYF
V: TRBV5-1; J: TRBJ1-2; CDR3: CASSPSVNPNYGYTF
V: TRBV4-3; J: TRBJ2-1; CDR3: CASSQEPEDRNYNEQFF
V: TRBV6-6; J: TRBJ2-5; CDR3: CASSRPQGGGETQYF
V: TRBV6-2/TRBV6-3; J: TRBJ1-2; CDR3: CASSYSWGASGYTF
V: TRBV19; J: TRBJ2-1; CDR3: CASSRISNEQFF
V: TRBV5-1; J: TRBJ1-1; CDR3: CASSRDSNTEAFF
V: TRBV28; J: TRBJ1-6; CDR3: CASSLTHAGSNSPLHF
V: TRBV30; J: TRBJ2-3; CDR3: CAWSGTDTQYF
V: TRBV19; J: TRBJ1-4; CDR3: CASSILDGNEKLFF